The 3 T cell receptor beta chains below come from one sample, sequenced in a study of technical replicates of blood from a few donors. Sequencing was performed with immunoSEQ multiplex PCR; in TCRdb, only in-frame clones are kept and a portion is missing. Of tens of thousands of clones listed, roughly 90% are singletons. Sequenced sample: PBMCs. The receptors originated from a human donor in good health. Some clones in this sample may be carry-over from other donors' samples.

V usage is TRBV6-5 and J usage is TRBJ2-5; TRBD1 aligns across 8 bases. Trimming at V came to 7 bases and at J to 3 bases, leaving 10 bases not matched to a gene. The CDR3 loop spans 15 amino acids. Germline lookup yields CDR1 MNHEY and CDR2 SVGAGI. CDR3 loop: CASKLLSGGEETQYF. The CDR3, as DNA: TGTGCCAGCAAACTCCTCTCAGGGGGCGAAGAGACCCAGTACTTC.

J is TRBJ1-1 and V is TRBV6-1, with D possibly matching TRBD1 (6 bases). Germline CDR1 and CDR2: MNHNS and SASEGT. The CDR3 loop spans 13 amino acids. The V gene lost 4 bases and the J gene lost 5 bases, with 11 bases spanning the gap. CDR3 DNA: TGTGCCAGCAGTGCTGAGGGGGGGACTGAAGCTTTCTTT. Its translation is CASSAEGGTEAFF.

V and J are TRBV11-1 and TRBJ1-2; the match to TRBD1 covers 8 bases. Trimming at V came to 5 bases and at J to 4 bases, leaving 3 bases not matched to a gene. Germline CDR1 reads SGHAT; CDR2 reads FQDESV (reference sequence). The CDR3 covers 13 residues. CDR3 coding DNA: TGTGCCAGCAGCCCCGGACAGGGCTATGGCTACACCTTC. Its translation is CASSPGQGYGYTF.